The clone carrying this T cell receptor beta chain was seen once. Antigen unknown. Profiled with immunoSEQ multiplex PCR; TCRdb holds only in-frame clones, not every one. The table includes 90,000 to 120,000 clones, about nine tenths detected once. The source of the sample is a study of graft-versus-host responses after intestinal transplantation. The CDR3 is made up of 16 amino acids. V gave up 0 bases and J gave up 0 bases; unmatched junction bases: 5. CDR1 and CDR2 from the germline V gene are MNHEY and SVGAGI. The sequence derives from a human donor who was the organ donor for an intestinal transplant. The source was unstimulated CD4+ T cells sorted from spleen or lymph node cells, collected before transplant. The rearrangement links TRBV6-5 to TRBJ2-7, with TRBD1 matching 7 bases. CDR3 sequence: CASSYSIQGTSYEQYF. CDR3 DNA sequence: TGTGCCAGCAGTTACTCGATACAGGGGACCTCCTACGAGCAGTACTTC.